This TCR beta chain was retrieved from a study of cytomegalovirus exposure and HLA in healthy donors. Study-level points and caveats: Analyses of presence/absence relied on an assumption of roughly uniform sequencing depth across donors. As a later analysis showed, a missense DCLRE1C variant was linked to trimming of TCR beta V- and J-genes. HLA alleles were associated with fewer than 20,000 TCR beta sequences in a later analysis at 0.05 false discovery rate. Later analysis suggested most CMV-associated TCR beta chains were HLA-restricted.

Of note for this clone: Its antigen remains unknown.

There are 16 residues in the CDR3. The germline CDR1 and CDR2 sequences are SGHRS and YFSETQ. Trimming cost V 1 base and J 4 bases; bases outside gene matches: 7. PCR used 60 Vbeta primers and 13 Jbeta primers. Clones were read by immunoSEQ multiplex PCR, and TCRdb kept only the in-frame ones, dropping some. The table records about 92,000 clones, less than 70% of them present only once. The receptor was isolated from a man between 45 and 60 years old in good health and CMV-seronegative. The chain employs TRBV5-1 and TRBJ1-4, with 7 bases fitting TRBD1. Sequencing was performed on PBMCs. Here the CDR3 DNA reads TGCGCCAGCAGCTTGACCGGGACAGCGTATAATGAAAAACTGTTTTTT. It encodes CASSLTGTAYNEKLFF.